What follows describes a single TCR beta chain. In its sample, this clone was seen once. Its antigen remains unidentified. Base quality data are lacking; no much larger clone is found one base away. The entry originates in a study of T cell responses to AZD1222 COVID-19 vaccine (dated by TCRdb to about 2021). Study-wide context: Because spike-specific TCR depth and breadth did not differ between the two schedules, AZD1222 recipients who got a second dose at roughly 4 weeks were pooled with those who got a second dose at roughly 12 weeks. A total of over 230 trial participants underwent TCR sequencing, of whom 207 received two doses of AZD1222 and about 26 received two doses of the MenACWY control vaccine. Enrollment into the trials was organized by age into subgroups of 18-55, 56-69 and 70-plus years, and those subgroups contained approximately 150, 30 and 60 TCR-sequenced participants, respectively.

The paper as a whole reports these results and caveats: Conclusions about previously exposed vaccinees are limited because only five to seven AZD1222 recipients were SARS-CoV-2 seropositive at baseline. After two AZD1222 doses, both the breadth and the depth of spike-specific TCRs were significantly higher than at day 0 and than in MenACWY recipients. In the small 56-69-year group, the increase in depth fell short of significance, most likely because of low power. Because no day 14 peak-response samples were available, repertoires were characterized only after the peak T cell response. Vaccine-associated CD4 TCRs spanned the whole spike protein, with dominant responses in regions 160-218 and 743-854. Nearly half of unique spike-specific TCRs reportedly recognized epitopes outside regions mutated in the B.1.351 and B.1.1.7 variants. Participants were mostly white British, with more females than males. The authors suggested clonal diversity may have been underestimated.

The CDR3 regions of human TCRbeta chains were subjected to immunosequencing. As for the authors' bioinformatics: TCRs in the repertoires were compared against a reference library of SARS-CoV-2-specific TCRs that had been generated with the MIRA antigen-specificity platform. Breadth was defined as the fraction of unique TCRs that were SARS-CoV-2-associated. Depth was defined as the fraction of total T cells that were SARS-CoV-2-associated. Using the MIRA data, each spike-specific TCR was mapped to the spike region that the TCR reacts to and placed in a CD4 or CD8 class. Log10-transformed breadth and depth values were compared by one-way ANOVA with Sidak's multiple comparisons tests. The table was pulled from immuneACCESS by TCRdb, which kept in-frame rearrangements only. Such tables lose some clones; where checked, under half of the loss comes from unresolved V genes, and the rest has no known cause. From that table come the V and J calls and clone size; the DNA was used to work out D and trimming. Within this sample are under 200,000 clones, with over 85% of them counted one time only. The ten top clones hold approximately 4% of the sample.

The time point label here, explained by the study, means: baseline before first vaccination. Vaccinee samples came from UK trials COV001 and COV002, including a single-blind randomized controlled phase 2/3 trial of AZD1222 (ChAdOx1 nCoV-19) in healthy adults. For TCRbeta chain sequencing, PBMC samples from trial participants were taken at day 0 and at day 28 after the second dose. The CDR3 goes from the cysteine to the phenylalanine over 15 residues. The kept DNA is CDR3 alone, 45 bases in frame from the first base. A distance of 14 bases separates the germline ends of V and J, which lose 4 bases and 2 bases respectively. CDR1 is given as SGHDT and CDR2 as YYEEEE, both from the germline V gene.

The sequence derives from an adult in good health. The sequencing used peripheral blood, collected on day 0 of AZD1222 vaccination. The chain was built from TRBV5-6 and TRBJ2-3; the D call could be TRBD1 or TRBD2, with each sharing 5 bases. CDR3 protein: CASSGATSLTDTQYF. The DNA sequence is as follows: TGTGCCAGCAGCGGGGCAACTAGTCTCACAGATACGCAGTATTTT. The CDR3, completed at both ends by the reference TRBV5-6 and TRBJ2-3 genes, gives the full variable domain DAGVTQSPTHLIKTRGQQVTLRCSPKSGHDTVSWYQQALGQGPQFIFQYYEEEERQRGNFPDRFSGHQFPNYSSELNVNALLLGDSALYLCASSGATSLTDTQYFGPGTRLTVL.